Shown below are 2 T cell receptor beta chains from a single sample sequenced in a study of shared clonotypes between healthy human individuals. Data came from immunoSEQ multiplex PCR; TCRdb stores just in-frame clones and leaves some out. Among approximately 980,000 clones, over 75% were seen once, and the ten largest hold roughly 1.5%. The source material was memory CD4+ T cells sorted from blood. Noted subset: CD45RA-negative fraction. The receptors were gathered from a man between 18 and 29 years old in good health.

This clone was seen a handful of times. The rearrangement joins TRBV30 to TRBJ1-5, with no clear D. The CDR3 consists of 14 residues. V was cut by 1 base and J by 4 bases, with 11 bases left in between. Germline V gene sequence: CDR1 GTSNPN, CDR2 SVGIG (reference sequence). CDR3 bases: TGTGCCTGGAGTGGCGAGATGGCAAATCAGCCCCAGCATTTT. It codes for CAWSGEMANQPQHF.

The chain joins TRBV6-6 to TRBJ2-5, with 8 bases that match TRBD2. Germline values: CDR1 MNHNY, CDR2 SVGAGI (reference sequence). This CDR3 has 12 amino acids. V was pared by 10 bases and J by 5 bases, with 6 bases of the junction left unmatched. The CDR3 nucleotides are TGTGCCACCCGGACTAGCTCGGAGACCCAGTACTTC. As protein: CATRTSSETQYF.